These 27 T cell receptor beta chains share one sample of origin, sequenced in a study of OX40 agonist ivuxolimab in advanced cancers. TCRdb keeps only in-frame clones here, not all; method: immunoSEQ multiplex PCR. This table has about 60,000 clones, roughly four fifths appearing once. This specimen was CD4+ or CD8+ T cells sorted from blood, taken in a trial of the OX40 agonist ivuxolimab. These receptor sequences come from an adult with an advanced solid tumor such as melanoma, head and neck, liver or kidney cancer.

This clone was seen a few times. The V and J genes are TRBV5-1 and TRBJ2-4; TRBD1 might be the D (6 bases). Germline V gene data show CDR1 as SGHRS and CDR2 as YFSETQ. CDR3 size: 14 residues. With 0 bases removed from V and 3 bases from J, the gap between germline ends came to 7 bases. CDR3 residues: CASSLARGKNIQYF. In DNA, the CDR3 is TGCGCCAGCAGCTTGGCCAGGGGCAAAAACATTCAGTACTTC.

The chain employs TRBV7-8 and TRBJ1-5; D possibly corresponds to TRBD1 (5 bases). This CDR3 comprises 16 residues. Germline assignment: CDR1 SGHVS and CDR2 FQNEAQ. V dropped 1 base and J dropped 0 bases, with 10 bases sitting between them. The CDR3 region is CASSLGGGGSNQPQHF. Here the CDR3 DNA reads TGTGCCAGCAGCTTAGGCGGGGGGGGTAGCAATCAGCCCCAGCATTTT.

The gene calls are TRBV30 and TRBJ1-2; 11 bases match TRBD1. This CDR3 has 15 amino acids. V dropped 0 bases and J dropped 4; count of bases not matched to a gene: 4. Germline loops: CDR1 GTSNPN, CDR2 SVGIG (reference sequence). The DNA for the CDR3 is TGTGCCTGGAGTGTAACGGGGACAGGGGGCTATGGCTACACCTTC. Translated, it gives CAWSVTGTGGYGYTF.

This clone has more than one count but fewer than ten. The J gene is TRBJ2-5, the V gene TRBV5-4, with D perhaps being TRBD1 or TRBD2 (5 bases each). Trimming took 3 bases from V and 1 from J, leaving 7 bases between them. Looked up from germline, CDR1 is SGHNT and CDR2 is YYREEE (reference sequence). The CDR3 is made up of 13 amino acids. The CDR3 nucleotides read TGTGCCAGCAGCTCGGGGCCCCAAGAGACCCAGTACTTC. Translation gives CASSSGPQETQYF. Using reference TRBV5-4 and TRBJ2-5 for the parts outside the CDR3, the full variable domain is ETGVTQSPTHLIKTRGQQVTLRCSSQSGHNTVSWYQQALGQGPQFIFQYYREEENGRGNFPPRFSGLQFPNYSSELNVNALELDDSALYLCASSSGPQETQYFGPGTRLLVL.

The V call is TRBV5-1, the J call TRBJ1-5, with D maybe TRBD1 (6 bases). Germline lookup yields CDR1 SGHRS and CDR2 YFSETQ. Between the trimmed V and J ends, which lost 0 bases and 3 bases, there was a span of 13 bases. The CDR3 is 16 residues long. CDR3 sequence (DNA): TGCGCCAGCAGCTTGGGGTCGGGGGGCTCCAATCAGCCCCAGCATTTT. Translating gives CASSLGSGGSNQPQHF.

The CDR3 loop is CASSRQGIGYEQYF. CDR3 sequence (DNA): TGTGCCAGCAGTAGACAGGGTATCGGCTACGAGCAGTACTTC. J is TRBJ2-7 and V is TRBV6-6; 7 bases line up with TRBD1. With 5 bases clipped from V and 3 bases from J, the junction kept 7 bases outside the gene matches. This CDR3 region has 14 residues. The germline CDR1 and CDR2 sequences are MNHNY and SVGAGI (reference sequence).

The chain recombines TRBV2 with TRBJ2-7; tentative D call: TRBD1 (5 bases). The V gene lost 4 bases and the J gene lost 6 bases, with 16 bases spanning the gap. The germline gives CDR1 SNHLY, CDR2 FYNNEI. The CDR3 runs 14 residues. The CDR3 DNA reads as TGTGCCAGCAGTGTTGAACAGGTTCGAGGCGAGCAGTACTTC. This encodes CASSVEQVRGEQYF.

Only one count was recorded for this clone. CDR3 sequence: CASSLDGNSGNTIYF. The CDR3 nucleotides read TGCGCCAGCAGCTTGGACGGGAACTCTGGAAACACCATATATTTT. V and J are TRBV5-1 and TRBJ1-3; D remains unclear. The length of the CDR3 is 15 residues. Germline V gene sequence: CDR1 SGHRS, CDR2 YFSETQ. Between the trimmed V and J ends, which lost 0 bases and 0 bases, there was a span of 7 bases.

CDR3 region: CASSLSGLAEYNEQFF. The CDR3 coding sequence is TGTGCCAGCTCACTATCCGGACTAGCGGAGTACAATGAGCAGTTCTTC. The chain combines TRBV18 with TRBJ2-1; TRBD2 matches at 10 bases. This CDR3 region has 16 residues. V was pared by 4 bases and J by 4 bases, with 7 bases of the junction left unmatched. Germline CDR1 reads KGHSH; CDR2 reads LQKENI.

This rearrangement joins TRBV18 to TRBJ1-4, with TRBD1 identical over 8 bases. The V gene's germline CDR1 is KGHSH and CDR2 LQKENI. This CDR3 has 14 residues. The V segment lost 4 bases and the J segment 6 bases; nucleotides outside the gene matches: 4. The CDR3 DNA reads TGTGCCAGCTCACGCGGGACAGGCGATGAAAAACTGTTTTTT. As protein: CASSRGTGDEKLFF.

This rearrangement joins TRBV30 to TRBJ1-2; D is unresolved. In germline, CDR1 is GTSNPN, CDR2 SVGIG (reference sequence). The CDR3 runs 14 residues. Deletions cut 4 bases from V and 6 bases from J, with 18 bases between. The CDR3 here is CAWNGGWEVDGYTF. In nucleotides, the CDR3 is TGTGCCTGGAACGGAGGTTGGGAGGTGGATGGCTACACCTTC.

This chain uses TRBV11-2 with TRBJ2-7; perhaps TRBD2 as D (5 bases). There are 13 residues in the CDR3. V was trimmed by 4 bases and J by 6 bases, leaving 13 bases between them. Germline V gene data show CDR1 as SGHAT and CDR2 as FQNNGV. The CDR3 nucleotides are TGTGCCAGCAGCTCCTTTGGTGAGGGCGAGCAGTACTTC. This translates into CASSSFGEGEQYF.

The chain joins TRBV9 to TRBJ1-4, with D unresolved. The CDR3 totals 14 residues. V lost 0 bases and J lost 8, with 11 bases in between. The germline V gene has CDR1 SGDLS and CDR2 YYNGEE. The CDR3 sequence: CASSVGAVGEKLFF. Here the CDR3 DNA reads TGTGCCAGCAGCGTAGGAGCGGTTGGGGAAAAACTGTTTTTT. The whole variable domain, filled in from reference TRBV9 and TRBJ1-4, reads DSGVTQTPKHLITATGQRVTLRCSPRSGDLSVYWYQQSLDQGLQFLIQYYNGEERAKGNILERFSAQQFPDLHSELNLSSLELGDSALYFCASSVGAVGEKLFFGSGTQLSVL.

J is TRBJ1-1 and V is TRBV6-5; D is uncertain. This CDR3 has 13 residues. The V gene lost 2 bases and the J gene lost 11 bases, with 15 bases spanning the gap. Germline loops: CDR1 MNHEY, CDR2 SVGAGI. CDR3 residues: CASSYVSGSFAFF. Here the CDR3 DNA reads TGTGCCAGCAGTTACGTGAGTGGTTCTTTTGCTTTCTTT.

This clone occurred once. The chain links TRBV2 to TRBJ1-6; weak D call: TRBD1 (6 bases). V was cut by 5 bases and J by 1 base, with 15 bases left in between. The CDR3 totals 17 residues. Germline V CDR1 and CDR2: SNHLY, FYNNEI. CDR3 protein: CASSLGQGLSYNSPLHF. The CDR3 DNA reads TGTGCCAGCAGTCTCGGGCAGGGGTTATCCTATAATTCACCCCTCCACTTT.

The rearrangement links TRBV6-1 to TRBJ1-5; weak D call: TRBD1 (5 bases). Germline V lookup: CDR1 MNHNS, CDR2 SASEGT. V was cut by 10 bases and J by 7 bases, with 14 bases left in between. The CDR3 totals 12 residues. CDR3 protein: CATQAGKQPQHF. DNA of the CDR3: TGTGCCACCCAGGCAGGGAAACAGCCCCAGCATTTT.

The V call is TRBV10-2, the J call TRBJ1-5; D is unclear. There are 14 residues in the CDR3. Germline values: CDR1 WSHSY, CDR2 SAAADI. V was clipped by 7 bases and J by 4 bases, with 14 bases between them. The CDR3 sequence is CASKAGGQNQPQHF. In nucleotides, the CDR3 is TGCGCCAGCAAGGCAGGAGGTCAAAATCAGCCCCAGCATTTT.

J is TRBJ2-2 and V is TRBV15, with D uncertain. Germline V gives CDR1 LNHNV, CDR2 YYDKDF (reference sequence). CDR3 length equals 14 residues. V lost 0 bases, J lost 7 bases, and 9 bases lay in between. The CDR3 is CATSRDWDGGELFF. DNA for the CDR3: TGTGCCACCAGCAGAGATTGGGATGGCGGGGAGCTGTTTTTT.

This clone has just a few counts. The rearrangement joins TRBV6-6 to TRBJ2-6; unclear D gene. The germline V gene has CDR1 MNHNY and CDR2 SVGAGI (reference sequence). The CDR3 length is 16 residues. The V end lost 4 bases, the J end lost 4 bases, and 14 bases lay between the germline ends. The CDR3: CASSFPIQAGANVLTF. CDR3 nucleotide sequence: TGTGCCAGCAGTTTCCCGATCCAGGCGGGGGCCAACGTCCTGACTTTC.

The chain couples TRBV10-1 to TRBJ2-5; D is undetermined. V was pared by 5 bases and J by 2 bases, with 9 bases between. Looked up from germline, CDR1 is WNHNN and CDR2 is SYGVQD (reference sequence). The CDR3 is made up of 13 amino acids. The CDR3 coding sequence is TGCGCCAGCAGTCGAAGAAGACAAGAGACCCAGTACTTC. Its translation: CASSRRRQETQYF.

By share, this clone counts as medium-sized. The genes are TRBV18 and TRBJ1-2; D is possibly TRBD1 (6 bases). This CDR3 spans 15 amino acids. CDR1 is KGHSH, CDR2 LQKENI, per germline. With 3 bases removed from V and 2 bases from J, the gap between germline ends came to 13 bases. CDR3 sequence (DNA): TGTGCCAGCTCACCTCAACAGGGCCCGAACTATGGCTACACCTTC. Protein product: CASSPQQGPNYGYTF.

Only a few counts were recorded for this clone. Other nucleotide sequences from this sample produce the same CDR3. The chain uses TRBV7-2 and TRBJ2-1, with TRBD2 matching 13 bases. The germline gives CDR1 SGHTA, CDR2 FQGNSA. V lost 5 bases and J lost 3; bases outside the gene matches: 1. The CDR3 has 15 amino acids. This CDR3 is CASSRTSGSYNEQFF. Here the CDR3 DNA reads TGTGCCAGCAGCAGGACTAGCGGGAGCTACAATGAGCAGTTCTTC.

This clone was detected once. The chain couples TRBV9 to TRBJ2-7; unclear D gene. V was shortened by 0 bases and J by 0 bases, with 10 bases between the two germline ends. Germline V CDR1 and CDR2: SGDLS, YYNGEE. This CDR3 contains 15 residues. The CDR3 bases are TGTGCCAGCAGCGTAGGTCCAGGTAGCTCCTACGAGCAGTACTTC. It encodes CASSVGPGSSYEQYF.

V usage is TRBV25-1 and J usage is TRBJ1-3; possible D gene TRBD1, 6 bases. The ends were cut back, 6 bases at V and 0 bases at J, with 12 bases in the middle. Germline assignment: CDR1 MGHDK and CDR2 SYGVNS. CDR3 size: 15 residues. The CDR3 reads CASSRQADSGNTIYF. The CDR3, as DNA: TGTGCCAGCAGCCGACAGGCGGACTCTGGAAACACCATATATTTT. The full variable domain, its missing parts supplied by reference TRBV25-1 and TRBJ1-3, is EADIYQTPRYLVIGTGKKITLECSQTMGHDKMYWYQQDPGMELHLIHYSYGVNSTEKGDLSSESTVSRIRTEHFPLTLESARPSHTSQYLCASSRQADSGNTIYFGEGSWLTVV.

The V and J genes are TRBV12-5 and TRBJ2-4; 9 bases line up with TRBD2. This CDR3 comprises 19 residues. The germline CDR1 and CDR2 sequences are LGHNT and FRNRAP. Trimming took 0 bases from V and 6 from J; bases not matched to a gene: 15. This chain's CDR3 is CASGLVRKAGGSTGNIQYF. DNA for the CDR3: TGTGCTAGTGGTTTGGTACGAAAAGCGGGAGGATCGACCGGAAACATTCAGTACTTC.

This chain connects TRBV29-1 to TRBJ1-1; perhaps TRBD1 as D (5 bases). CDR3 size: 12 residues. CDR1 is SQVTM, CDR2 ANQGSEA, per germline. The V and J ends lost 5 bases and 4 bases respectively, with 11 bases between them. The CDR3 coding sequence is TGCAGCGTTATCTTAACAGGCACTGAAGCTTTCTTT. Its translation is CSVILTGTEAFF.

Here the CDR3 reads CASSLVYRPVGTDTQYF. Written as DNA, the CDR3 is TGTGCCAGCAGCTTGGTGTACAGGCCGGTGGGCACAGATACGCAGTATTTT. The chain links TRBV5-5 to TRBJ2-3, with D maybe TRBD1 (5 bases). This CDR3 is built from 17 residues. The V gene lost 0 bases and the J gene lost 1 base, with 15 bases spanning the gap. Germline V gene sequence: CDR1 SGHKS, CDR2 YYEKEE (reference sequence).